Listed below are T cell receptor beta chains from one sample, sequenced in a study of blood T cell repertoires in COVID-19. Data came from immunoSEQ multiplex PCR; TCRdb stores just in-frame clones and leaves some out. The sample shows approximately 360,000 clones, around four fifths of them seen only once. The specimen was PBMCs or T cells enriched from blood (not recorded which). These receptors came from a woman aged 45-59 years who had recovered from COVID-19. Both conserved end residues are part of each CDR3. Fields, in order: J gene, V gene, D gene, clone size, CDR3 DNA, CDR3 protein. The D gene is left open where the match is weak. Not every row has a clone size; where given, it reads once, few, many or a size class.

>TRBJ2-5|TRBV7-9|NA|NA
TGTGCCAGCAGCTTCAATTCGGGGAAGCAAGAGACCCAGTACTTC
CASSFNSGKQETQYF
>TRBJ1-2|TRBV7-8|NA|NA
TGTGCCAGCAACCATGGAGGGAGGACCTATGGCTACACCTTC
CASNHGGRTYGYTF
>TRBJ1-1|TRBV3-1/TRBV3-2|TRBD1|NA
TGTGCCAGCAGCCAACACGACAGGGGTGAAGCTTTCTTT
CASSQHDRGEAFF
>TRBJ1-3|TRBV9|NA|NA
TGTGCCAGCAGCGTAGCTCCCGGAAACACCATATATTTT
CASSVAPGNTIYF
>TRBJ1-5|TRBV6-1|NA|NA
TGTGCCAGCAGTGAAACGTGGCGGGGCAATCAGCCCCAGCATTTT
CASSETWRGNQPQHF
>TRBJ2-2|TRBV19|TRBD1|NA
TGTGCCAGTAGAACAACGGACAGGACCGGCGGGGAGCTGTTTTTT
CASRTTDRTGGELFF
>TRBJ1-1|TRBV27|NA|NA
TGTGCCAGCAGTTTGCCGGGACTCCCGTCAACGGCTTTCTTT
CASSLPGLPSTAFF
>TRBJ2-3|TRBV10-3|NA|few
TGTGCCATCAAACGGGAGACTACCCGAGATACGCAGTATTTT
CAIKRETTRDTQYF
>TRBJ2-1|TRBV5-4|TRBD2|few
TGTGCCAGCAGCCCTGGACTAGGAGGGGATGAGCAGTTCTTC
CASSPGLGGDEQFF
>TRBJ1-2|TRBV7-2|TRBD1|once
TGTGCCAGCAGCTTAACCGGGACAGACAACTATCTTGGCTACACCTTC
CASSLTGTDNYLGYTF
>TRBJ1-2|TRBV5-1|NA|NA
TGCGCCAGCAGATTAGTTGGAGGTACACCCCATGGCTACACCTTC
CASRLVGGTPHGYTF
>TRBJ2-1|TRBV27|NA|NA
TGTGCCAGCAGTTCTTTACCTGTGGAGTCCAATGAGCAGTTCTTC
CASSSLPVESNEQFF
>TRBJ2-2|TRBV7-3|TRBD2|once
TGTGCCAGCAGCACTGGGGGTAGCGGGATCAGGTGGACCGGGGAGCTGTTTTTT
CASSTGGSGIRWTGELFF
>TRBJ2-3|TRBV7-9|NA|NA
TGTGCCAGCAGCTGGGGCGCGGAGAGCACAGATACGCAGTATTTT
CASSWGAESTDTQYF
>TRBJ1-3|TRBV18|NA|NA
TGTGCCAGCTCACCAGGTCACTTCCAAGGAAACACCATATATTTT
CASSPGHFQGNTIYF
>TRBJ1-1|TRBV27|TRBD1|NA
TGTGCCAGCAGTTTATACCCGGGACAGATGAACACTGAAGCTTTCTTT
CASSLYPGQMNTEAFF
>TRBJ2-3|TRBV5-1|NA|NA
TGCGCCAGCAGCTTCATCCGGGGGTCCACAGATACGCAGTATTTT
CASSFIRGSTDTQYF
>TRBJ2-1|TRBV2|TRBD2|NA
TGTGCCAGCAGTGAACCTGGACTAGGTTCGTGGAATGAGCAGTTCTTC
CASSEPGLGSWNEQFF
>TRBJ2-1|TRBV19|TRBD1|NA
TGTGCCACCGGACAGGGACTTTACAATGAGCAGTTCTTC
CATGQGLYNEQFF
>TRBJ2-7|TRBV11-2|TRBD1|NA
TGTGCCAGCAGCGGCCCGGGACAGCCGTACGAGCAGTACTTC
CASSGPGQPYEQYF
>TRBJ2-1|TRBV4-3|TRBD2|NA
TGCGCCAGCAGCCAAGGGGAAATGACTAGCGGGAGTTCAAATGAGCAGTTCTTC
CASSQGEMTSGSSNEQFF
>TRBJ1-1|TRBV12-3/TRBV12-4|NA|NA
TGTGCCAGCGCAAGTCGGACTGAAGCTTTCTTT
CASASRTEAFF
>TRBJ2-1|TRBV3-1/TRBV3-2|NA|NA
TGTGCCAGCAGCCCGGGCTGGCGGGTGGGAGATGAGCAGTTCTTC
CASSPGWRVGDEQFF
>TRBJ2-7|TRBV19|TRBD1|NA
TGTGCCAGTAGTAGGACAGGGGGCTACGAGCAGTACTTC
CASSRTGGYEQYF
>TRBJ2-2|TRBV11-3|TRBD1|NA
TGTGCCAGCAGCACGACAGGGCTCGACACCGGGGAGCTGTTTTTT
CASSTTGLDTGELFF
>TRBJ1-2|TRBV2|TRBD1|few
TGTGCCAGCCCCCAACACAGGGGAAGTGGCTACACCTTC
CASPQHRGSGYTF
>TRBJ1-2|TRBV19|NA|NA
TGTGCCAGTAGTCTGCCTTCCCCAGGGGGCTACACCTTC
CASSLPSPGGYTF
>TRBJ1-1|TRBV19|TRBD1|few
TGTGCCAGTAGCAACAGGGGGCGGACTGAAGCTTTCTTT
CASSNRGRTEAFF
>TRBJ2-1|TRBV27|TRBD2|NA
TGTGCCAGCAGTCCTACTAGCGGGGGTCTTGGCAATGAGCAGTTCTTC
CASSPTSGGLGNEQFF
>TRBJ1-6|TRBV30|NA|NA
TGTGCCTGGATATCTAGTTTTGGTTCACCCCTCCACTTT
CAWISSFGSPLHF
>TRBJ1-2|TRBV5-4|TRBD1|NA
TGTGCCAGCACCCCAGGGGGAGCTAACTATGGCTACACCTTC
CASTPGGANYGYTF
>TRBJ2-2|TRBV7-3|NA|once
TGTGCCAGCAGCCGAGATGGGGGGATGAGCACCGGGGAGCTGTTTTTT
CASSRDGGMSTGELFF
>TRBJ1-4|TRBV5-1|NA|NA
TGCGCCAGCAGGGGGGGGATCGGGACAACTAATGAAAAACTGTTTTTT
CASRGGIGTTNEKLFF
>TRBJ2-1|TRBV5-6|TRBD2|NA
TGTGCCAGCAGAAAACCCGGGACTAGCGGGAGCCATGAGCAGTTCTTC
CASRKPGTSGSHEQFF
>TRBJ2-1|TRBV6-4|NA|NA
TGTGCCAGCAGGACCCCCGACAGCTACAATGAGCAGTTCTTC
CASRTPDSYNEQFF
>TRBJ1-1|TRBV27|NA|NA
TGTGCCAGCAGTTTTAGGGGAATGGGCACTGAAGCTTTCTTT
CASSFRGMGTEAFF
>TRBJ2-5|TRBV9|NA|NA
TGTGCCAGCAGCGTATCCCCTGGGCAACAAGAGACCCAGTACTTC
CASSVSPGQQETQYF
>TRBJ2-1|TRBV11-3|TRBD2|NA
TGTGCCAGCAGCTTAGGTTTAGCGGGGGTAGATGAGCAGTTCTTC
CASSLGLAGVDEQFF
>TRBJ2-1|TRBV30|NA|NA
TGTGCCTGGAGTCGGGACTGGAGCTCCTACAATGAGCAGTTCTTC
CAWSRDWSSYNEQFF
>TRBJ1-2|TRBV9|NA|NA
TGTGCCAGCAGCGTAGAAGGCGGGAGGAGCTACACCTTC
CASSVEGGRSYTF
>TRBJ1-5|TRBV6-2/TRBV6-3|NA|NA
TGTGCCAGCAGTTATTCCCCGAATCAGCCCCAGCATTTT
CASSYSPNQPQHF
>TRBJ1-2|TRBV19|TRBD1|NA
TGTGCCAGTAGTATAAGGGGACAGAGTAACTATGGCTACACCTTC
CASSIRGQSNYGYTF
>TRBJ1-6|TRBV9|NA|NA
TGTGCCAGCAGCGTAGGGACCTCCGGAGGGAATTCACCCCTCCACTTT
CASSVGTSGGNSPLHF
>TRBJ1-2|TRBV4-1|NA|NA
TGCGCCAGCAGCCCTACCGGGGGGAACTATGGCTACACCTTC
CASSPTGGNYGYTF
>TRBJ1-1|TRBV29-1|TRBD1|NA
TGCAGCGTGACTACGCCCCCGGGACAGGGGAACACTGAAGCTTTCTTT
CSVTTPPGQGNTEAFF
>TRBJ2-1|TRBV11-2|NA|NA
TGTGCCAGCAGCGCAGGACTGTACTCCTACAATGAGCAGTTCTTC
CASSAGLYSYNEQFF
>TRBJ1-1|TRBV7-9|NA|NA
TGTGCCAGCAGCCCCCCCGGGGGGAGTTATGAAGCTTTCTTT
CASSPPGGSYEAFF
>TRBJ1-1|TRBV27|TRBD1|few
TGTGCCAGCAGCCCGGGACAGGTTAGTGAAGCTTTCTTT
CASSPGQVSEAFF
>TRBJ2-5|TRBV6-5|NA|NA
TGTGCCAGCAGCATAGATAATTTGGAGACCCAGTACTTC
CASSIDNLETQYF
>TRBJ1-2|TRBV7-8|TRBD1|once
TGTGCCAGCAGCCTTGACCCGGGACAGGGGATTAGCGGCTACACCTTC
CASSLDPGQGISGYTF
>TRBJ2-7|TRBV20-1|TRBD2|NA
TGCAGTGCTAGTCGGCGGGGGGGGTACGAGCAGTACTTC
CSASRRGGYEQYF
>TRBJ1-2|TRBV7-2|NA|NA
TGTGCCAGCAGCCCGACGGGAGTATCGATCTCTGGCTACACCTTC
CASSPTGVSISGYTF
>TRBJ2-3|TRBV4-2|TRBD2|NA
TGTGCCAGCAGCCAAGGAGCGGGGGGGCCTTCCGCAGATACGCAGTATTTT
CASSQGAGGPSADTQYF
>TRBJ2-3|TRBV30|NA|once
TGTGCCTGGAGTGTTGGAGGTGCAGATACGCAGTATTTT
CAWSVGGADTQYF
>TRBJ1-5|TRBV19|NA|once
TGTGCCAGTACCCCCTCGGGAGATGTTCGTCAGCCCCAGCATTTT
CASTPSGDVRQPQHF
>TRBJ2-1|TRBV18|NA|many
TGTGCCAGCTCGGGCGGGAACAATGAGCAGTTCTTC
CASSGGNNEQFF